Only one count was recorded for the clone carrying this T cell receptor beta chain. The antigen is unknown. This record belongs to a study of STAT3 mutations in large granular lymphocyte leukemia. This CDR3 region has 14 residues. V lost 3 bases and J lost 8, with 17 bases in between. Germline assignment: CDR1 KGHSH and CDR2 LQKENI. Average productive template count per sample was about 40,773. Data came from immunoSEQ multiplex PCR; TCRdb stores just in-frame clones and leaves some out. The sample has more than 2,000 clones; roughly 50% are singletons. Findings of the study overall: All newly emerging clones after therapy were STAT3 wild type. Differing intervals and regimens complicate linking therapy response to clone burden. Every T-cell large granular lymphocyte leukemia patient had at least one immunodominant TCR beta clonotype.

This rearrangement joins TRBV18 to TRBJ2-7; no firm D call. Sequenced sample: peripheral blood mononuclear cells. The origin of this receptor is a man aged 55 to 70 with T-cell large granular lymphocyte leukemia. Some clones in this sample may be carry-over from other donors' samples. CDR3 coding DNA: TGTGCCAGCTCACCGCCAGGCAGCGATTACAAGCAGTACTTC. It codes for CASSPPGSDYKQYF. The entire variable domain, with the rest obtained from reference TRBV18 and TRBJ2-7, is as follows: NAGVMQNPRHLVRRRGQEARLRCSPMKGHSHVYWYRQLPEEGLKFMVYLQKENIIDESGMPKERFSAEFPKEGPSILRIQQVVRGDSAAYFCASSPPGSDYKQYFGPGTRLTVT.